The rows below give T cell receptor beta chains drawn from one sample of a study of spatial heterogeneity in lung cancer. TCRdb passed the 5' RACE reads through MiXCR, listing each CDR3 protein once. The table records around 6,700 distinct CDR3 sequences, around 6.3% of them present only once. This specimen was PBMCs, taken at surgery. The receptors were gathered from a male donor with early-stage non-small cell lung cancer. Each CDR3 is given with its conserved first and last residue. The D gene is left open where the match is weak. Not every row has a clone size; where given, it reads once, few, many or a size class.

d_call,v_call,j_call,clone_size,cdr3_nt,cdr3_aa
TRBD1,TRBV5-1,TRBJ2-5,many,TGCGCCAGCAGCCCTGTGACAGGGTTACAAGAGACCCAGTACTTC,CASSPVTGLQETQYF
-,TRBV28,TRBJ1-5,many,TGTGCCAGCCAGCAAGCAGAGATCAATCAGCCCCAGCATTTT,CASQQAEINQPQHF
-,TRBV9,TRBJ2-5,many,TGTGCCAGCAGCCCCGGCGAGACCCAGTACTTC,CASSPGETQYF
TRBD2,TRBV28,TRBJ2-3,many,TGTGCCAGCACTAGCGGTGGCACAGATACGCAGTATTTT,CASTSGGTDTQYF
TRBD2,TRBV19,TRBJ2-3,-,TGTGCCACGGGGGGGGCTGGAGATACGCAGTATTTT,CATGGAGDTQYF
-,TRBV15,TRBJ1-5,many,TGTGCCACCAAAGGGCGGGGGAATCAGCCCCAGCATTTT,CATKGRGNQPQHF
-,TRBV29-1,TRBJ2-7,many,TGCAGCGTTGAAAAAATAGAGGGCAGAGATTACGAGCAGTACTTC,CSVEKIEGRDYEQYF
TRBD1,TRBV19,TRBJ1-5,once,TGTGCCAGTAGTAGCAACTCACCAGGGGGCGAGGCCCAGCATTTT,CASSSNSPGGEAQHF
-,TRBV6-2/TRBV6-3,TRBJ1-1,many,TGTGCCAGCACTACCCCTGGGTCATTTAGAGCTTTCTTT,CASTTPGSFRAFF
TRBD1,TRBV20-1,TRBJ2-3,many,TGCAGTGCTCGGATAGGACAGGGTCTAGGTACGCAGTATTTT,CSARIGQGLGTQYF
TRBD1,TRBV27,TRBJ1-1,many,TGTGCCAGCAGTTCGGACAGGGCCACTGAAGCTTTCTTT,CASSSDRATEAFF
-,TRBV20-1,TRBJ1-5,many,TGCAGTGCTAGACCCCTTTATAGCAATCAGCCCCAGCATTTT,CSARPLYSNQPQHF
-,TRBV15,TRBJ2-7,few,TGTGCCACCAGCAGAGGTATACAGGATCGTGAGCAGTACTTC,CATSRGIQDREQYF
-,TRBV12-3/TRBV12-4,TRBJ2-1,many,TGTGCCAGCAGTTTGGGAGACAATTACAATGAGCAGTTCTTC,CASSLGDNYNEQFF
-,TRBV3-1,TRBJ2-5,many,TGTGCCAGCAGCCAAGATCTCGAGACCCAGTACTTC,CASSQDLETQYF
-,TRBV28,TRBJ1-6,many,TGTGCCAGCAGTTTCGGGGGAGGGAATTATAATTCACCCCTCCACTTT,CASSFGGGNYNSPLHF
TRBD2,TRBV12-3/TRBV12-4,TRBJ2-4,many,TGTGCCAGCAGTTTAGGCGGGGCGGGAGACATTCAGTACTTC,CASSLGGAGDIQYF
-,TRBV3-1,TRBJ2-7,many,TGTGCCAGCAGCCAGGGTACGGGGGCCTACGAGCAGTACTTC,CASSQGTGAYEQYF
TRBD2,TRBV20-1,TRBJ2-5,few,TGCAGTGCTAGAGATAGGGCGGGGGGGCCTGAGACCCAGTACTTC,CSARDRAGGPETQYF
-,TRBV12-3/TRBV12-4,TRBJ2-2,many,TGTGCCAGCATCATAACACAGGGAAAAACCGGGGAGCTGTTTTTT,CASIITQGKTGELFF
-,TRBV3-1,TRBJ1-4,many,TGTGCCAGCAGCCAAGATCAAGAGACATTTCTCTCCCTTAATGAAAAACTGTTTTTT,CASSQDQETFLSLNEKLFF
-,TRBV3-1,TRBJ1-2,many,TGTGCCAGCAGCCCGTTTCCAGGGGCACTTGGGGATGGCTACACCTTC,CASSPFPGALGDGYTF
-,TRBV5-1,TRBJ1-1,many,TGCGCCAGCAGCTTGCAGTTTGTTAAGGACACTGAAGCTTTCTTT,CASSLQFVKDTEAFF
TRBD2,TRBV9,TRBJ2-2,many,TGTGCCAGAAGCGGGAGGGCTGTCGGGGAGCTGTTTTTT,CARSGRAVGELFF
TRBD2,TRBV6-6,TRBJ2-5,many,TGTGCCAGCGTCCTAGCGGGGGGCGGGGAGACCCAGTACTTC,CASVLAGGGETQYF
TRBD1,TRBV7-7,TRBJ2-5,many,TGTGCCAGCAGCTTAGGAGGGGGCTCTGGAGAGACCCAGTACTTC,CASSLGGGSGETQYF
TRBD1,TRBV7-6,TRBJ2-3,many,TGTGCCAGCGAGCCGGGACAGGGAAAAGTAGCTACGCAGTATTTT,CASEPGQGKVATQYF
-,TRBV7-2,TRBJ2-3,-,TGTGCGAGCGAAAGAGGGGCGCATACGCAGTATTTT,CASERGAHTQYF
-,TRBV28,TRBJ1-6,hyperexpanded,TGTGCCAGCAGTCCAGGGGACTTGTTTAATTCACCCCTCCACTTT,CASSPGDLFNSPLHF
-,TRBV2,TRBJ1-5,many,TGTGCCAGCACCCGGGGGTTCGATCAGCCCCAGCATTTT,CASTRGFDQPQHF
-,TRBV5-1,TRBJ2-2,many,TGCGCCAGCAGCGCAGCCCCAACAGGGAGAGTTGGCGGGGAGCTGTTTTTT,CASSAAPTGRVGGELFF
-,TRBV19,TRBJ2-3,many,TGTGCCAGGGTCCCAGGTCCTATCGAGTCTTGGGATACGCAGTATTTT,CARVPGPIESWDTQYF
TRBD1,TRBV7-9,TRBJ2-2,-,TGTGCCAGCAGCATGACAGGGGTTACCGGGGAGCTGTTTTTT,CASSMTGVTGELFF
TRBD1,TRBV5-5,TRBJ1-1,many,TGTGCCAGCAGCCGAAGCGGGACAGGCTATAGTGGCGCTGAAGCTTTCTTT,CASSRSGTGYSGAEAFF
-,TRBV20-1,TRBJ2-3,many,TGCAGTGCTAGATTGGCAGATACGCAGTATTTT,CSARLADTQYF
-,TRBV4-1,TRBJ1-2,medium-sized,TGCGCCAGCAGCCAAGGCCCGGGGGCAGACTATGGCTACACCTTC,CASSQGPGADYGYTF
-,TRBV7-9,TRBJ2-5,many,TGTGCCAGCAGTAGAGGACTGAGAAAGACCCAGTACTTC,CASSRGLRKTQYF
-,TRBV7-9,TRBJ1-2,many,TGTGCCAGCAGCGCTCAGCCAGGGGACGGCTACACCTTC,CASSAQPGDGYTF
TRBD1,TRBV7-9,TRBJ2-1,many,TGTGCCAGCAGCTTAGCGGGACAGGGGTTGTACAATGAGCAGTTCTTC,CASSLAGQGLYNEQFF
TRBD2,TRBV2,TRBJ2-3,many,TGTGCCAGCCTCCCGACTAGCTCAAGCACAGATACGCAGTATTTT,CASLPTSSSTDTQYF
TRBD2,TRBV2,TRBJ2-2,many,TGTGCCAGCAGTAGCGGGGGTGACACCGGGGAGCTGTTTTTT,CASSSGGDTGELFF
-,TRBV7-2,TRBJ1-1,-,TGTGCCAGCAGCTCAAGTGGGAGGGTAGAAGCTTTCTTT,CASSSSGRVEAFF
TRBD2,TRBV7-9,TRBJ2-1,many,TGTGCCAGCAGCCCTGGGGGGACTAGCGGGGCAGGTGAGCAGTTCTTC,CASSPGGTSGAGEQFF
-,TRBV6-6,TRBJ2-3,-,TGTGCCAGCAGTTGGCAACAGCGAGATACGCAGTATTTT,CASSWQQRDTQYF
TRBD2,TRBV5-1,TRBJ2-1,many,TGCGCCAGCAGCCCAACTAGCGGGGGGATCGATGAGCAGTTCTTC,CASSPTSGGIDEQFF
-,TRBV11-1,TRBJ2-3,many,TGTGCCAGCAGCTCGACGGACGGTACAGATACGCAGTATTTT,CASSSTDGTDTQYF
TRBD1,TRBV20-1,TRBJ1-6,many,TGCAGTGCCGGGGTTGGGACAGGGAATTCACCCCTCCACTTT,CSAGVGTGNSPLHF
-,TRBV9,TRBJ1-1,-,TGTGCCAGCAGCGTAGAGGGCATGAACACTGAAGCTTTCTTT,CASSVEGMNTEAFF
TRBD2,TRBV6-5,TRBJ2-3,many,TGTGCCAGCAGTTCCCTTAGCGGGGTGTCAGATACGCAGTATTTT,CASSSLSGVSDTQYF
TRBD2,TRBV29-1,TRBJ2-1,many,TGCAGCGCCGAGAGCGGGGGGGCCGGGAATGAGCAGTTCTTC,CSAESGGAGNEQFF
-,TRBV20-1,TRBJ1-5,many,TGCAGTGCTAGTAAAGGGGCCGATCAGCCCCAGCATTTT,CSASKGADQPQHF
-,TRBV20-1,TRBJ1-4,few,TGCAGTGCTAGAACAGGGTATAATGAAAAACTGTTTTTT,CSARTGYNEKLFF
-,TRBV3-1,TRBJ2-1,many,TGTGCCAGCAGCCAAGATCGAAATAGCCGGCCTGGAGAGTTCTTC,CASSQDRNSRPGEFF